This T cell receptor (beta chain) stems from a study of neurological immune-mediated disorders. In its sample, this clonotype was seen many times. TCRdb itself ran the 5' RACE reads through MiXCR, one entry per CDR3 protein. The sample contains about 24,000 distinct CDR3 sequences, 13% of which appear only once. This clonotype was obtained from a middle-aged woman with HTLV-1-associated myelopathy (HAM/TSP). The sequenced sample consisted of PBMCs.

CDR3 DNA sequence: TGTGCCAGCAGTCACCGGGACAGGGCGGACAATGAGCAGTTCTTC. Its protein product is CASSHRDRADNEQFF. The chain uses TRBV27 and TRBJ2-1; 9 bases map to TRBD1. CDR3 length: 15 residues. Trimming cost V 5 bases and J 5 bases; bases outside gene matches: 7. Germline-derived CDR1 and CDR2 are MNHEY and SMNVEV (reference sequence).